The 25 T cell receptor beta chains given below trace back to one sample, sequenced in a study of CD8+ T cells in alopecia areata. Reverse transcription of extracted RNA yielded cDNA, which provided the sequencing template. TCRdb's table, derived via immunoSEQ multiplex PCR, lists solely in-frame clones and lacks some. The sample lists around 190,000 clones, around 65% occurring once. Treatment indicated: oral pan-JAK inhibitor, 5-10 mg twice daily. Sequencing was performed on CD4+ T cells sorted from blood, taken at week 4, from a patient treated with tofacitinib. The receptor source for this set is a human donor with alopecia areata.

The rearrangement uses TRBV7-9 and TRBJ2-1; no definite D call. Looked up from germline, CDR1 is SEHNR and CDR2 is FQNEAQ (reference sequence). The CDR3 has 13 amino acids. V shed 5 bases and J shed 2 bases, with 7 bases lying between them. The CDR3 DNA reads as TGTGCCAGCAGCCTCGAAACCTACAATGAGCAGTTCTTC. Translating gives CASSLETYNEQFF.

This clone was counted a few times. V and J are TRBV4-1 and TRBJ2-7, with no clear D. Looked up from germline, CDR1 is MGHRA and CDR2 is YSYEKL. Trimming took 1 base from V and 1 from J, leaving 5 bases between them. This CDR3 is 13 amino acids long. CDR3 residues: CASSQVGSYEQYF. As DNA, the CDR3 is TGCGCCAGCAGCCAAGTGGGTTCCTACGAGCAGTACTTC.

The gene calls are TRBV4-1 and TRBJ1-5; no definite D call. Trimming stripped 0 bases from V and 5 bases from J, with 14 bases between. Germline V CDR1 and CDR2: MGHRA, YSYEKL. The CDR3 consists of 16 residues. CDR3: CASSQDRRQPYQPQHF. CDR3 nucleotides: TGCGCCAGCAGCCAAGATAGGCGACAACCCTATCAGCCCCAGCATTTT.

The genes are TRBV7-8 and TRBJ2-7, with 7 bases fitting TRBD1. Germline values: CDR1 SGHVS, CDR2 FQNEAQ. V shed 8 bases and J 5 bases; nucleotides not matched to a gene: 9. This CDR3 contains 13 residues. The CDR3 loop is CASAKGARNEQYF. The CDR3 nucleotides read TGTGCCAGCGCGAAGGGGGCGCGGAACGAGCAGTACTTC. The full variable domain, rest sourced from reference TRBV7-8 and TRBJ2-7, is GAGVSQSPRYKVAKRGQDVALRCDPISGHVSLFWYQQALGQGPEFLTYFQNEAQLDKSGLPSDRFFAERPEGSVSTLKIQRTQQEDSAVYLCASAKGARNEQYFGPGTRLTVT.

The chain couples TRBV2 to TRBJ2-5; D is perhaps TRBD2 (5 bases). The CDR3 contains 14 residues. V dropped 3 bases and J dropped 7 bases, with 15 bases sitting between them. Germline CDR1 reads SNHLY; CDR2 reads FYNNEI. The CDR3, as DNA: TGTGCCAGCAGTGAGGGAGAGGGATACGGGACCCAGTACTTC. This translates into CASSEGEGYGTQYF.

J is TRBJ2-5 and V is TRBV10-3; perhaps D is TRBD1 or TRBD2 (5 bases each). The germline V gene encodes CDR1 ENHRY and CDR2 SYGVKD. With 0 bases removed from V and 8 bases from J, the gap between germline ends came to 13 bases. This CDR3 region has 14 residues. This chain's CDR3 is CAISESEGPNTQYF. CDR3 nucleotides: TGTGCCATCAGTGAGTCTGAGGGGCCGAACACCCAGTACTTC.

This sequence joins TRBV27 and TRBJ2-3, with 8 bases identical to TRBD2. Germline lookup yields CDR1 MNHEY and CDR2 SMNVEV (reference sequence). With V trimmed by 8 bases and J by 3 bases, 7 bases remained unmatched. This CDR3 contains 14 residues. The chain's CDR3 is CASSTGGPTDTQYF. For the CDR3, the DNA is TGTGCCAGCTCTACGGGGGGGCCTACAGATACGCAGTATTTT.

The chain combines TRBV10-3 with TRBJ1-6; TRBD1 is a possible D gene (6 bases). Germline V gene sequence: CDR1 ENHRY, CDR2 SYGVKD. The CDR3 has 13 amino acids. V gave up 9 bases and J gave up 8 bases, with 14 bases separating them. CDR3 region: CAIHGTSDSPLHF. The CDR3 bases are TGTGCCATACACGGGACATCCGATTCACCCCTCCACTTT.

This clone was detected a few times. This chain uses TRBV7-9 with TRBJ1-1; TRBD1 matches at 10 bases. V dropped 4 bases and J dropped 8; count of bases not matched to a gene: 1. Germline V gene lookup returns CDR1 SEHNR and CDR2 FQNEAQ (reference sequence). CDR3 size: 12 residues. The CDR3 nucleotides are TGTGCCAGCAGCTGGGGACAGGGGGAAGCTTTCTTT. Translating it yields CASSWGQGEAFF.

The V and J genes are TRBV30 and TRBJ1-1; D not resolved. In germline, CDR1 is GTSNPN, CDR2 SVGIG (reference sequence). The CDR3 has 12 residues. Deletions cut 0 bases from V and 6 bases from J, with 8 bases between. This CDR3 is CAWSVRGPEAFF. In DNA form, the CDR3 reads TGTGCCTGGAGTGTTCGAGGGCCTGAAGCTTTCTTT.

This clone was seen a handful of times. Other nucleotide sequences in the sample specify the same CDR3. The V and J genes are TRBV6-5 and TRBJ2-3, with D maybe TRBD2 (6 bases). The V end lost 2 bases, the J end lost 4 bases, and 13 bases lay between the germline ends. This CDR3 is 15 amino acids long. Germline V gene sequence: CDR1 MNHEY, CDR2 SVGAGI. CDR3 in amino acids: CASSYGTGKADTQYF. CDR3 sequence (DNA): TGTGCCAGCAGTTACGGGACTGGGAAGGCAGATACGCAGTATTTT.

The table lists this clone with a count of one. This chain links TRBV5-1 with TRBJ1-5; D remains unclear. The V end was cut by 0 bases, the J end by 3 bases, with 4 bases between. Germline CDR1 SGHRS, CDR2 YFSETQ. The CDR3 consists of 13 residues. CDR3 sequence: CASSLATNQPQHF. The CDR3 bases are TGCGCCAGCAGCTTGGCCACCAATCAGCCCCAGCATTTT.

A single count supports this clone. Written as DNA, the CDR3 is TGTGCCAGCAGCCGCCATAATCAGCCCCAGCATTTT. It specifies CASSRHNQPQHF. This chain connects TRBV14 to TRBJ1-5; the D is unclear. The ends were cut back, 4 bases at V and 4 bases at J, with 5 bases in the middle. CDR3 size: 12 residues. The V gene's germline CDR1 is SGHDN and CDR2 FVKESK.

The CDR3 sequence is CASSLRTRTGPQHF. CDR3 sequence (DNA): TGTGCCAGCAGTCTTCGGACCCGAACGGGGCCCCAGCATTTT. This chain joins TRBV27 and TRBJ1-5; unclear D gene. The ends were cut back, 5 bases at V and 9 bases at J, with 17 bases in the middle. This CDR3 is 14 amino acids long. Per germline, CDR1 MNHEY and CDR2 SMNVEV (reference sequence).

V is TRBV19 and J is TRBJ1-4; D may be TRBD1 (5 bases). The CDR3 contains 13 residues. CDR1 is LNHDA and CDR2 is SQIVND in the germline V gene (reference sequence). The ends were cut back, 9 bases at V and 14 bases at J, with 22 bases in the middle. CDR3 DNA sequence: TGTGCCAGCCACGAGCAGGGTGGTGATACGCTGTTTTTT. This translates into CASHEQGGDTLFF.

This clone was counted between two and nine times. This chain connects TRBV11-2 to TRBJ2-5; D possibly corresponds to TRBD1 (6 bases). Deletions cut 1 base from V and 5 bases from J, with 14 bases between. Per germline, CDR1 SGHAT and CDR2 FQNNGV. The CDR3 runs to 15 residues. This CDR3 is CASSLGQHRAETQYF. The CDR3 coding sequence is TGTGCCAGCAGCTTAGGCCAGCACAGGGCGGAGACCCAGTACTTC.

The sample holds a few counts of this clone. This chain joins TRBV29-1 and TRBJ1-2; D unclear. The V gene's germline CDR1 is SQVTM and CDR2 ANQGSEA. This CDR3 comprises 15 residues. Trimming pared 7 bases from V and 8 bases from J, leaving 26 bases between. The CDR3 bases are TGCAGCGCCAGATTAACGAAGCCCCATTTGGCAGGCTACACCTTC. This encodes CSARLTKPHLAGYTF.

This chain connects TRBV25-1 to TRBJ1-3; D remains unclear. The V gene lost 6 bases and the J gene lost 0 bases, with 6 bases spanning the gap. Germline loops: CDR1 MGHDK, CDR2 SYGVNS. The CDR3 is 13 amino acids. DNA for the CDR3: TGTGCCAGCAGCAGGCTCTCTGGAAACACCATATATTTT. Protein sequence: CASSRLSGNTIYF.

In its sample, this clone was seen a few times. The chain joins TRBV7-2 to TRBJ1-1, with D possibly TRBD1 on 5 matching bases. From germline, CDR1 is SGHTA and CDR2 FQGNSA. V lost 0 bases and J 9 bases, leaving 11 bases between the germline ends. The CDR3 runs 13 residues. The CDR3 nucleotides are TGTGCCAGCAGCTTAGCGGGGCTGTCAAAAGCTTTCTTT. Translating gives CASSLAGLSKAFF. Combining the CDR3 with reference TRBV7-2 and TRBJ1-1 gives the whole variable domain GAGVSQSPSNKVTEKGKDVELRCDPISGHTALYWYRQSLGQGLEFLIYFQGNSAPDKSGLPSDRFSAERTGGSVSTLTIQRTQQEDSAVYLCASSLAGLSKAFFGQGTRLTVV.

J is TRBJ1-2 and V is TRBV2, with 8 positions matching TRBD1. This CDR3 contains 16 residues. Losses at the gene ends were 6 bases for V and 2 bases for J; bases not matched to a gene: 11. Germline lookup yields CDR1 SNHLY and CDR2 FYNNEI. CDR3 region: CASSDILGQGNYGYTF. The CDR3 region has the DNA TGTGCCAGCAGCGATATCCTAGGACAGGGCAACTATGGCTACACCTTC.

This clone occurred a few times. The chain has TRBV19 and TRBJ2-7; D may be TRBD1 (5 bases). V gave up 5 bases and J gave up 4 bases, with 18 bases separating them. Germline CDR1 LNHDA, CDR2 SQIVND (reference sequence). The CDR3 is 15 residues long. CDR3 DNA sequence: TGTGCCAGTAGTCCGACAGCGATGGAGCCTTACGAGCAGTACTTC. Its protein is CASSPTAMEPYEQYF.

The chain has TRBV2 and TRBJ2-7; D remains unclear. Germline assignment: CDR1 SNHLY and CDR2 FYNNEI. This CDR3 region has 13 residues. V gave up 4 bases and J gave up 1 base, with 8 bases separating them. The DNA of the CDR3 is TGTGCCAGCAGTGGACCTGTATCCTACGAGCAGTACTTC. This translates into CASSGPVSYEQYF.

The gene calls are TRBV5-1 and TRBJ1-1; 8 nucleotides match TRBD1. The CDR3 runs 16 residues. J gave up 1 base and V 4 bases, and 9 bases lay outside the gene matches. In germline, CDR1 is SGHRS, CDR2 YFSETQ. Written as DNA, the CDR3 is TGCGCCAGCAGCCAAACGGGACAGGACTGGAACACTGAAGCTTTCTTT. This gives the protein CASSQTGQDWNTEAFF.

A note on this clone: The junction departs from germline at one end; a sequencing error may be responsible. The V gene is TRBV25-1, the J gene TRBJ1-2, with 9 bases identical to TRBD1. The length of the CDR3 is 14 residues. Germline values: CDR1 MGHDK, CDR2 SYGVNS. The CDR3 nucleotides are TGTGCCAGCAGTGAAAGACAGGGGGAGAGTGGCTGCACCTTC. Protein: CASSERQGESGCTF.

This clone was seen a few times. This CDR3 is CVRRGTYSYEQYF. CDR3 in DNA: TGTGTCCGAAGAGGGACGTACTCCTACGAGCAGTACTTC. This chain uses TRBV14 with TRBJ2-7; D possibly uses TRBD1 or TRBD2 (5 bases each). This CDR3 is 13 amino acids long. Germline CDR1 and CDR2: SGHDN and FVKESK.